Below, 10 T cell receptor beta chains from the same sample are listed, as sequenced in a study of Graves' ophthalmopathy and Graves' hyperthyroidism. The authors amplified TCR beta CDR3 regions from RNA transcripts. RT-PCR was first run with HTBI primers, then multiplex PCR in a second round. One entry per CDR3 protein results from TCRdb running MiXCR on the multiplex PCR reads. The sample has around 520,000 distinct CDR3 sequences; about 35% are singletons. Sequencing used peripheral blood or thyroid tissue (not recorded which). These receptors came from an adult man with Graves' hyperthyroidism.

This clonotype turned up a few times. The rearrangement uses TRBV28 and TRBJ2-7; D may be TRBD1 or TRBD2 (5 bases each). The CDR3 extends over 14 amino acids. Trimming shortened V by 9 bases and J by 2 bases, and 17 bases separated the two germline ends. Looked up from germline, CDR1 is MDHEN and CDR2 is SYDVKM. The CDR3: CASWGRGGTYEQYF. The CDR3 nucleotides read TGTGCCAGTTGGGGCCGGGGCGGTACCTACGAGCAGTACTTC.

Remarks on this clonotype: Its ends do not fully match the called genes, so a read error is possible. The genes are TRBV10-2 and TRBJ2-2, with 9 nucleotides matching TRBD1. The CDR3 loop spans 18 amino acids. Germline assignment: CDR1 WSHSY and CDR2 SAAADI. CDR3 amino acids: CASSTSSGTGRIAGELFF. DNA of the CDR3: TGTGCCAGCAGTACATCGTCCGGGACAGGGCGGATTGCCGGGGAGCTGTTTTTT.

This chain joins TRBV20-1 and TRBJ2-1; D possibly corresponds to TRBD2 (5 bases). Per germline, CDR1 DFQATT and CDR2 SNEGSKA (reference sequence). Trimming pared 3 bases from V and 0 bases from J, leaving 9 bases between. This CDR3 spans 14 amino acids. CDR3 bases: TGCAGTGCTAGTCTGGGGAGCTCCTACAATGAGCAGTTCTTC. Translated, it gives CSASLGSSYNEQFF.

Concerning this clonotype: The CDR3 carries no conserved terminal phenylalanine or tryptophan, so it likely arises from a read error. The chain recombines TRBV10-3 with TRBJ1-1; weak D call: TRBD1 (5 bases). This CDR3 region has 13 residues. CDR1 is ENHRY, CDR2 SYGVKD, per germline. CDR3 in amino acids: CASSESGRTEAFS. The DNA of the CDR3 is TGTGCCAGCAGTGAGTCAGGGCGCACTGAAGCTTTCTCT.

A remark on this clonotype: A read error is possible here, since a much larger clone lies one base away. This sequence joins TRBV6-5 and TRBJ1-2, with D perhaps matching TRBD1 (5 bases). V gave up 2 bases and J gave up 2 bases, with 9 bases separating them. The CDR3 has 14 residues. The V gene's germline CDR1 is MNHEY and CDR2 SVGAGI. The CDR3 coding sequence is TGTGCCAGCAGTTACGAGGGACTCAACTATGGCTACACCTTC. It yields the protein CASSYEGLNYGYTF.

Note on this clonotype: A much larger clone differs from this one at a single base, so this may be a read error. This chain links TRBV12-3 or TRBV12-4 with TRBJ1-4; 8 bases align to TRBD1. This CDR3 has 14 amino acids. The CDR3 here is CASSLEQGGEKPFF. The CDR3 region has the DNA TGTGCCAGCAGTTTGGAACAGGGGGGTGAAAAACCGTTTTTT.

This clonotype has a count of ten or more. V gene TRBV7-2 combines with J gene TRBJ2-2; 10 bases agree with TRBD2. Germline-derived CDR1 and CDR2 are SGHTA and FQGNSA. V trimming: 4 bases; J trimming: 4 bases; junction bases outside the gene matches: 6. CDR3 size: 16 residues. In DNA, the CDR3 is TGTGCCAGCAGCTCTCAGCGGGAGGGCCGCACCGGGGAGCTGTTTTTT. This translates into CASSSQREGRTGELFF.

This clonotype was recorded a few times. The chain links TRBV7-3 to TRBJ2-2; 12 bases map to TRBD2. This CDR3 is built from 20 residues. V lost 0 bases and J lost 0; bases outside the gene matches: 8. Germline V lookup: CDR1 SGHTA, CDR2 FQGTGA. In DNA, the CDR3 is TGTGCCAGCAGCTTAACCGCTGGGCTAGCGGGGGGGTCGAACACCGGGGAGCTGTTTTTT. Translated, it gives CASSLTAGLAGGSNTGELFF. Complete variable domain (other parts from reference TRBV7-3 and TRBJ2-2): GAGVSQTPSNKVTEKGKYVELRCDPISGHTALYWYRQSLGQGPEFLIYFQGTGAADDSGLPNDRFFAVRPEGSVSTLKIQRTERGDSAVYLCASSLTAGLAGGSNTGELFFGEGSRLTVL.

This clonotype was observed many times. This CDR3 is CASSLASGLPKETQYF. The DNA for the CDR3 is TGTGCCAGCAGCTTGGCGTCCGGACTACCGAAAGAGACCCAGTACTTC. The V gene is TRBV5-8, the J gene TRBJ2-5; D possibly corresponds to TRBD2 (6 bases). The CDR3 extends over 16 amino acids. Germline V gene data show CDR1 as SGHTS and CDR2 as YDEGEE. V was cut by 0 bases and J by 3 bases, with 15 bases left in between.

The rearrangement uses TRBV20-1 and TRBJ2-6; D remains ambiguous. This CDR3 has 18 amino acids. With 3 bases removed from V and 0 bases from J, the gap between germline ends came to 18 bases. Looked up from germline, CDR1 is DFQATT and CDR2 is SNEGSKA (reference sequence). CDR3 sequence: CSARVGSGRLSGANVLTF. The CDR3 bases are TGCAGTGCTAGGGTAGGGTCGGGCCGCCTCTCTGGGGCCAACGTCCTGACTTTC.